These 8 T cell receptor beta chains were sequenced from one sample in a study of CD8 T cells in ankylosing spondylitis. TCRdb passed the 5' RACE reads through MiXCR, listing each CDR3 protein once. In the table there are about 220,000 distinct CDR3 sequences, around 24% of which are singletons. The sample was blood, either unsorted or a sorted T cell fraction (not recorded which). These receptors all stem from a male donor with ankylosing spondylitis or in good health (not recorded which).

This clonotype was recorded at least ten times. This chain joins TRBV5-1 and TRBJ2-3; TRBD1 matches 8 bases. Per germline, CDR1 SGHRS and CDR2 YFSETQ. This CDR3 has 15 residues. Unmatched junction bases numbered 5, after V lost 2 bases and J lost 3 bases. The CDR3 nucleotides are TGCGCCAGCAGCTTTACAGGGGGTGCAACAGATACGCAGTATTTT. Amino acid sequence: CASSFTGGATDTQYF. The full variable domain, its missing parts supplied by reference TRBV5-1 and TRBJ2-3, is KAGVTQTPRYLIKTRGQQVTLSCSPISGHRSVSWYQQTPGQGLQFLFEYFSETQRNKGNFPGRFSGRQFSNSRSEMNVSTLELGDSALYLCASSFTGGATDTQYFGPGTRLTVL.

The chain combines TRBV20-1 with TRBJ1-2; 11 bases map to TRBD1. The germline V gene encodes CDR1 DFQATT and CDR2 SNEGSKA (reference sequence). V shed 3 bases, J shed 5 bases, and the junction held 11 bases outside the gene matches. The CDR3 extends over 16 amino acids. CDR3 bases: TGCAGTGCTAGGGGATCCGGGACAGGGGGATTTTATGGCTACACCTTC. Its translation is CSARGSGTGGFYGYTF.

The genes are TRBV4-3 and TRBJ2-2; 9 positions match TRBD2. The CDR3 runs 16 residues. Losses at the gene ends were 0 bases for V and 6 bases for J; bases not matched to a gene: 5. CDR1 is LGHNA, CDR2 YSLEER, per germline. The chain's CDR3 is CASSQDVREGPGELFF. In DNA, the CDR3 is TGCGCCAGCAGCCAAGATGTGCGGGAGGGCCCCGGGGAGCTGTTTTTT.

This clonotype turned up a few times. The genes are TRBV20-1 and TRBJ2-7; TRBD2 matches at 7 bases. The CDR3 is made up of 14 amino acids. Germline lookup yields CDR1 DFQATT and CDR2 SNEGSKA (reference sequence). The V segment lost 4 bases and the J segment 5 bases; nucleotides outside the gene matches: 11. In nucleotides, the CDR3 is TGCAGTGCTACCGAGGGGAGGGACTGGGACGAGCAGTACTTC. Protein sequence: CSATEGRDWDEQYF.

J is TRBJ1-5 and V is TRBV6-1, with no clear D. CDR1 is MNHNS and CDR2 is SASEGT in the germline V gene. The CDR3 is 13 amino acids. V lost 2 bases to trimming and J lost 6 bases, with 8 bases between them. The CDR3 DNA reads as TGTGCCAGCAGTGAACTTGGACCTCAGCCCCAGCATTTT. Translation gives CASSELGPQPQHF.

At least ten counts were recorded for this clonotype. The V call is TRBV7-2, the J call TRBJ2-3; D is ambiguous. CDR1 is SGHTA, CDR2 FQGNSA, per germline. Between the trimmed V and J ends, which lost 8 bases and 5 bases, there was a span of 17 bases. This CDR3 has 14 residues. CDR3: CASGRRPIIDTQYF. DNA for the CDR3: TGTGCCAGCGGCCGACGACCGATCATAGATACGCAGTATTTT.

This clonotype was counted a few times. The V call is TRBV6-5, the J call TRBJ2-1; 14 nucleotides match TRBD2. The length of the CDR3 is 17 residues. Germline V CDR1 and CDR2: MNHEY, SVGAGI. The ends lost 5 bases at V and 6 bases at J; junction bases unmatched: 9. The CDR3 nucleotides are TGTGCCAGCAGTACCTCGGGACTAGCGGGAGTCGTCAATGAGCAGTTCTTC. The encoded protein is CASSTSGLAGVVNEQFF.

This clonotype was recorded at least ten times. The chain links TRBV5-1 to TRBJ1-1, with D hard to call. CDR1 and CDR2 (germline): SGHRS, YFSETQ. The CDR3 runs to 14 residues. V was trimmed by 5 bases and J by 1 base, leaving 12 bases between them. The DNA for the CDR3 is TGCGCCAGCAGGGTCGGGTCAGAGAACACTGAAGCTTTCTTT. Translating it yields CASRVGSENTEAFF.